This T cell receptor beta chain was sequenced during a study of long-term antiretroviral therapy in people with HIV. This clone was seen a single time. The run of the v3.0 immunoSEQ assay was at survey level. The repertoire was sequenced with immunoSEQ multiplex PCR; TCRdb's copy has only in-frame clones and lacks some. Among approximately 28,000 clones listed, about 82% were seen once. Treatment for every participant with HIV took place in the United States. Looked up from germline, CDR1 is SEHNR and CDR2 is FQNEAQ (reference sequence). This CDR3 is 17 amino acids long. V lost 1 base to trimming and J lost 3 bases; unmatched junction nucleotides: 5.

The rearrangement joins TRBV7-9 to TRBJ2-1, with 11 bases lining up with TRBD2. This clonotype was obtained from a man aged 18 to 35 with HIV. The specimen comprised unsorted PBMCs, sampled 0.8 years before starting antiretroviral therapy. In DNA form, the CDR3 reads TGTGCCAGCAGCTTAGTGGTGACTAGCGGGAACTACAATGAGCAGTTCTTC. This codes for CASSLVVTSGNYNEQFF.